The rows below give T cell receptor beta chains drawn from one sample of a study of response to subunit inactivated influenza vaccine. A single record per CDR3 protein comes from TCRdb applying MiXCR to the RT-PCR reads. The sample yields some 500,000 distinct CDR3 sequences, over 25% seen once. This sample comprised CD4+ T cells sorted from PBMCs, obtained 4 to 6 days after vaccination. The receptors come from a man aged 50-60 years who received an inactivated influenza vaccine. The CDR3 runs from the conserved cysteine through the conserved F or W. Each record gives: CDR3 length, clone size, V gene, J gene, CDR3 protein. Size is stated for part of the rows, as once, few or many counts, or as a class when the clone is expanded.

15,-,TRBV2,TRBJ2-1,CASSWTSGVYNEQFF
14,few,TRBV6-1,TRBJ2-7,CASREGGVVYEQYF
13,many,TRBV12-3/TRBV12-4,TRBJ1-1,CASSSGTGRLAFF
11,-,TRBV20-1,TRBJ2-5,CSARRGETQYF
14,-,TRBV19,TRBJ2-6,CASRIHSGANVLTF
15,-,TRBV5-1,TRBJ1-6,CASSRDRGKGSPLHF
13,few,TRBV7-2,TRBJ2-7,CASSFTGPHEQYF
14,few,TRBV14,TRBJ1-2,CASSQVTGIGGYTF
13,-,TRBV5-1,TRBJ2-1,CASSLGQRDEQFF
15,-,TRBV20-1,TRBJ2-7,CSARLQRVRPYEQYF
14,-,TRBV5-1,TRBJ1-6,CASSLQGLNSPLHF
11,few,TRBV7-2,TRBJ2-4,CASSLKNIQYF
15,once,TRBV19,TRBJ2-7,CASSKRTGATYEQYF
15,few,TRBV6-1,TRBJ1-2,CASSQSGTGPYGYTF
16,-,TRBV5-5,TRBJ2-1,CASSSADELSYNEQFF
16,-,TRBV12-3/TRBV12-4,TRBJ2-1,CASSFWWERAYNEQFF
13,few,TRBV20-1,TRBJ2-5,CSATDRGLKTQYF
13,-,TRBV28,TRBJ1-5,CASRDGSNQAQHF
14,many,TRBV5-1,TRBJ1-2,CASSLGSGVYGYTF
15,-,TRBV4-3,TRBJ2-2,CASSQGHSNTGELFF
12,many,TRBV28,TRBJ1-2,CASSLSLGGPTF
11,-,TRBV6-5,TRBJ1-1,CASEGNTEAFF
14,-,TRBV24-1,TRBJ2-3,CATQRQGSTDTQYF
15,-,TRBV6-2/TRBV6-3,TRBJ1-5,CASTRDNWGNQPQHF
15,-,TRBV27,TRBJ2-2,CASREGQGTTGELFF
13,-,TRBV29-1,TRBJ1-1,CSVERGGNTEAFF
16,few,TRBV10-3,TRBJ1-3,CAISDPAEGLGNTIYF
13,-,TRBV20-1,TRBJ1-6,CSAREDTNSPLHF
14,-,TRBV7-2,TRBJ2-1,CASRGQDSYNEQFF
13,-,TRBV4-2,TRBJ2-3,CASSQASESKQYF
15,-,TRBV9,TRBJ2-7,CASSVSRDSTYEQYF
19,few,TRBV6-2/TRBV6-3,TRBJ1-5,CASRTTRGRGQVANQPQHF
11,-,TRBV29-1,TRBJ2-2,CSVDATGELFF
16,few,TRBV12-3/TRBV12-4,TRBJ2-3,CASSPLAGVSTDTQYF
16,-,TRBV6-2/TRBV6-3,TRBJ2-7,CASSLDPGTVSYEQYF
19,-,TRBV4-3,TRBJ2-7,CASSQVFAVTGKSSYEQYF
14,-,TRBV30,TRBJ2-5,CAWSDGRRQETQYF
15,-,TRBV20-1,TRBJ2-5,CSARISGGAAETQYF
17,few,TRBV24-1,TRBJ2-1,CATSDPSGTSIGGEQFF
16,-,TRBV5-1,TRBJ2-7,CASSWVSGHRMDEQYF
16,-,TRBV10-3,TRBJ2-5,CAISEGGGGRQETQYF
15,-,TRBV27,TRBJ2-1,CASTTSGGVYNEQFF
16,-,TRBV14,TRBJ2-5,CASSTGGRRGSETQYF
15,few,TRBV7-9,TRBJ2-1,CASSFGLAAHNEQFF
14,few,TRBV29-1,TRBJ2-7,CSVVIRERFYEQYF